This TCR beta chain was profiled in a study of T cell responses to AZD1222 COVID-19 vaccine. The method was immunoSEQ multiplex PCR; TCRdb's version includes in-frame clones alone and lacks a portion of them. The table includes about 180,000 clones, approximately 92% detected once. The V end lost 0 bases, the J end lost 0 bases, and 21 bases lay between the germline ends. The CDR3 runs to 21 residues. Germline V CDR1 and CDR2: MGHRA, YSYEKL. The TCR originated in an adult in good health. The sequenced sample was peripheral blood, obtained on day 0 of AZD1222 vaccination. V gene TRBV4-1 combines with J gene TRBJ2-6; D ambiguous. The CDR3 region has the DNA TGCGCCAGCAGCCAAGACACGGGTCTTAGCCCAATTGGCTCTGGGGCCAACGTCCTGACTTTC. Its translation is CASSQDTGLSPIGSGANVLTF.